Listed below are T cell receptor beta chains from one sample, sequenced in a study of CD8+CD57+ T cells in acquired aplastic anemia. TCRdb reprocessed the reads with MiXCR, giving one entry per CDR3 protein. The sample has 250,000 to 350,000 distinct CDR3 sequences; approximately 56% are singletons. Sequenced material: sorted CD4+, CD8+, or CD8+CD57+ T cells (not recorded which) from PBMCs. The receptors were sampled from a human donor with severe aplastic anemia or a healthy control (not recorded which). CDR3s include the opening cysteine and the closing phenylalanine or tryptophan. A D gene is named only where the DNA matches it firmly. Rows give clone size only sometimes, using once, few, many, or a class for an expanded clone.

12	TRBJ1-2	.	.	TRBV20-1	TGCAGTGCTTGGTCAGACACGTATGGCTACACCTTC	CSAWSDTYGYTF
15	TRBJ1-6	.	.	TRBV6-5	TGTGCCAGCAGTACACCAACAGGGAGTAATTCACCCCTCCACTTT	CASSTPTGSNSPLHF
19	TRBJ2-7	TRBD2	.	TRBV15	TGTGCCACCAGCAGAGATCGGGTAGCGGGACTAGCGGGAGACTACGAGCAGTACTTC	CATSRDRVAGLAGDYEQYF
18	TRBJ1-6	.	many	TRBV5-8	TGTGCCAGCACCTCTAGGATCGGGGGTTGGTCCTATAATTCACCCCTCCACTTT	CASTSRIGGWSYNSPLHF
16	TRBJ1-1	TRBD1	.	TRBV7-6	TGTGCCAGCAGCTTAGAAAGGGGCAGGGGGCGGACTGAAGCTTTCTTT	CASSLERGRGRTEAFF
16	TRBJ2-7	TRBD1	.	TRBV7-9	TGTGCCAGCAGCTTAGCCTTGACAGGGGGCCTCTACGAGCAGTACTTC	CASSLALTGGLYEQYF
14	TRBJ1-6	.	.	TRBV2	TGTGCCAGCAGCCGACAGGAGAATAATTCACCCCTCCACTTT	CASSRQENNSPLHF
15	TRBJ2-5	.	few	TRBV5-1	TGTGCCAGCAGCTTCGTTCGCGGCAGGGGAGAGACCCAGTACTTC	CASSFVRGRGETQYF
14	TRBJ1-1	.	.	TRBV7-2	TGTGCCAGCAGCTTCGACAGCCGAGGCACTGAAGCTTTCTTT	CASSFDSRGTEAFF
15	TRBJ2-7	TRBD2	.	TRBV3-1	TGTGCCAGCAGCCAAGTCCCGGGAGGGCCGATCGAGCAGTACTTC	CASSQVPGGPIEQYF
13	TRBJ2-7	.	once	TRBV2	TGTGCCAGCACCCTGGAGTTAACCTACGAGCAGTACTTC	CASTLELTYEQYF
15	TRBJ1-1	TRBD1	many	TRBV5-1	TGCGCCAGCAGCTCCGGACAGGGAGTTGGGACTGAAGCTTTCTTT	CASSSGQGVGTEAFF
16	TRBJ2-2	TRBD1	once	TRBV7-9	TGTGCCAGCAGCTTAGTCAGGGGGCCGAACACCGGGGAGCTGTTTTTT	CASSLVRGPNTGELFF
14	TRBJ2-1	.	many	TRBV5-8	TGTGCCAGCAGCTTAGAGCGGGCCTACAATGAGCAGTTCTTC	CASSLERAYNEQFF
15	TRBJ1-6	.	.	TRBV12-5	TGTGCCAGCAGTCCTTCGGGACATCGTAATTCACCCCTCCACTTT	CASSPSGHRNSPLHF
15	TRBJ2-7	.	.	TRBV9	TGTGCCAGCCCCCCGAGGCGGGCCTACTCCTACGAGCAGTACTTC	CASPPRRAYSYEQYF
14	TRBJ2-5	TRBD2	few	TRBV2	TGTGCCAGCAGTGAAGGACTAGCGGAAGAGACCCAGTACTTC	CASSEGLAEETQYF
14	TRBJ2-7	.	many	TRBV3-1	TGTGCCAGCAGCCTGACAGGCGTCGGGGGCGAGCAGTACTTC	CASSLTGVGGEQYF
13	TRBJ2-1	.	.	TRBV24-1	TGTGCCACCTCACACCTAGCGTACAATGAGCAGTTCTTC	CATSHLAYNEQFF
14	TRBJ2-7	TRBD1	.	TRBV5-1	TGCGCCAGCAGCCCGGCCGACAGGGGGCGAGAGCAGTACTTC	CASSPADRGREQYF
16	TRBJ1-3	.	many	TRBV6-6	TGTGCCAGCAACTTACAGGGCTCCCCGTGGGGGAACACCATATATTTT	CASNLQGSPWGNTIYF
13	TRBJ1-1	.	.	TRBV10-3	TGTGCCATCAGTGAGTCGCGGGACACTGAAGCTTTCTTT	CAISESRDTEAFF
14	TRBJ1-3	.	.	TRBV9	TGTGCCAGCAGCGTCGACCGCACTGGAAACACCATATATTTT	CASSVDRTGNTIYF
13	TRBJ2-1	.	.	TRBV5-1	TGCGCCAGCCAAACACAGGGCGCCAATGAGCAGTTCTTC	CASQTQGANEQFF
16	TRBJ2-3	TRBD2	few	TRBV9	TGTGCCAGCAGCGTAGAAGGTAGCGGGGGGGGCGGTACGCAGTATTTT	CASSVEGSGGGGTQYF
14	TRBJ2-6	.	many	TRBV5-1	TGCGCCAGCAGGTCAGGGTCTGGGGCCAACGTCCTGACTTTC	CASRSGSGANVLTF
14	TRBJ1-1	.	.	TRBV5-1	TGCGCCAGCAGCTTGGCTTCGGTGAACACTGAAGCTTTCTTT	CASSLASVNTEAFF
12	TRBJ2-2	.	.	TRBV7-9	TGTGCCAGCAGCTACGATGCCGGGGAGCTGTTTTTT	CASSYDAGELFF
17	TRBJ1-2	.	.	TRBV10-2	TGCGCCAGCAGCTTACGAGGCAGGGCCCCACTAGGCTATGGCTACACCTTC	CASSLRGRAPLGYGYTF
15	TRBJ2-3	.	.	TRBV5-1	TGCGCCAGCAGCCGCTCCGGGACAACTACAGATACGCAGTATTTT	CASSRSGTTTDTQYF
16	TRBJ2-3	TRBD2	.	TRBV6-5	TGTGCCAGCAGCCCCCCGGGACTAGCGGGGATGGGTACGCAGTATTTT	CASSPPGLAGMGTQYF
17	TRBJ2-3	TRBD2	.	TRBV29-1	TGCAGCGTTGGGGGGGGACTAGGGAAGACTAGCACAGATACGCAGTATTTT	CSVGGGLGKTSTDTQYF
14	TRBJ2-2	.	many	TRBV3-1	TGTGCCAGCAGCCAACGCTCGAACACCGGGGAGCTGTTTTTT	CASSQRSNTGELFF
14	TRBJ1-6	.	.	TRBV14	TGTGCCAGCAGCCAAGACAGGGTGTTCGGAACCCTCCACTTT	CASSQDRVFGTLHF
13	TRBJ2-4	.	.	TRBV19	TGTGCCAGTAGTATGTCGGAACGCCCCACTCAGTACTTC	CASSMSERPTQYF
13	TRBJ1-2	.	many	TRBV20-1	TGCAGTGGTGCCTCTGGCCCGGGATATGGCTACACCTTC	CSGASGPGYGYTF
16	TRBJ2-3	TRBD1	.	TRBV7-9	TGTGCCAGCAGCTTTGATGACAGGGGGCGATCAGATACGCAGTATTTT	CASSFDDRGRSDTQYF
13	TRBJ2-1	.	few	TRBV15	TGTGCCACCAGCAGAGGACCCCGCAATGAGCAGTTCTTC	CATSRGPRNEQFF
14	TRBJ2-5	.	.	TRBV7-9	TGTGCCAGCAGGGAATGGGATTTGGGAGAGACCCAGTACTTC	CASREWDLGETQYF
16	TRBJ2-2	.	.	TRBV5-1	TGCGCCAGCAGCTTGACGGCCAGTACGAACACCGGGGAGCTGTTTTTT	CASSLTASTNTGELFF
13	TRBJ2-3	.	.	TRBV11-3	TGTGCCAGCAGCTTAGATACGACCTCGTCGCAGTATTTT	CASSLDTTSSQYF
15	TRBJ1-2	.	.	TRBV5-1	TGCGCCAGCAGCTTCAGCGACAAGTTATTATTTGGCTACACCTTC	CASSFSDKLLFGYTF
15	TRBJ2-4	.	many	TRBV11-2	TGTGCCAGCAGCTTTTGGGGTGGGGCCAAAAACATTCAGTACTTC	CASSFWGGAKNIQYF
17	TRBJ2-3	TRBD2	once	TRBV20-1	TGCAGTGCTGAGGGGAGGACTAGCGGGGGGGCAACAGATACGCAGTATTTT	CSAEGRTSGGATDTQYF
16	TRBJ1-2	TRBD1	.	TRBV2	TGTGCCAGCAGCGTCGACCGGGACAGGGCTCACTATGGCTACACCTTC	CASSVDRDRAHYGYTF
15	TRBJ1-1	.	.	TRBV18	TGTGCCAGCTCACCCCAGGGGACAAGGAACACTGAAGCTTTCTTT	CASSPQGTRNTEAFF
14	TRBJ2-6	TRBD2	.	TRBV6-6	TGTGCTGGGGGGGACTTGGGAGGGGCCAACGTCCTGACTTTC	CAGGDLGGANVLTF
16	TRBJ2-1	.	few	TRBV4-3	TGCGCCAGCAGCCCCATACCCAGTCATCCATACAATGAGCAGTTCTTC	CASSPIPSHPYNEQFF
12	TRBJ1-1	.	.	TRBV20-1	TGCAGTGCTAGAGCTTTTCGGGCGCAAGCTTTCTTT	CSARAFRAQAFF
15	TRBJ1-6	.	many	TRBV5-6	TGTGCCAGCAGATTCGGGGCCGGGGGTAATTCACCCCTCCACTTT	CASRFGAGGNSPLHF